These 17 T cell receptor beta chains were all obtained from the same sample, sequenced in a study of cytomegalovirus exposure and HLA in healthy donors. The primer mix had 60 Vbeta and 13 Jbeta primers. The table came from immunoSEQ multiplex PCR; TCRdb's copy has only in-frame clones and leaves some out. This table has roughly 200,000 clones, about 89% appearing once. Sequencing was done on a sample of PBMCs. The receptors here all came from a woman aged 18-30 years in good health and CMV-seronegative.

This clone was recorded a few times. The chain carries TRBV30 and TRBJ2-7, with TRBD1 as a possible D gene (5 bases). Germline CDR1 GTSNPN, CDR2 SVGIG (reference sequence). The V end was cut by 2 bases, the J end by 4 bases, with 15 bases between. This CDR3 spans 14 amino acids. The CDR3 sequence: CAWSKSGIRYEQYF. The CDR3 nucleotides read TGTGCCTGGAGTAAGTCAGGGATTAGGTACGAGCAGTACTTC.

The CDR3 loop reads CASSYSDRGSWGYTF. CDR3 sequence (DNA): TGTGCCAGCAGTTACTCGGACAGGGGATCATGGGGCTACACCTTC. The J gene is TRBJ1-2, the V gene TRBV6-6; 9 bases are shared with TRBD1. With V trimmed by 0 bases and J by 8 bases, 7 bases remained unmatched. From germline, CDR1 is MNHNY and CDR2 SVGAGI (reference sequence). This CDR3 has 15 residues.

This CDR3 is CASSPLAAYSETQYF. The CDR3 DNA is TGTGCCAGCAGTCCCTTAGCAGCCTATTCAGAGACCCAGTACTTC. The chain joins TRBV2 to TRBJ2-5; D gene uncertain. Germline V gene lookup returns CDR1 SNHLY and CDR2 FYNNEI. The V end was cut by 5 bases, the J end by 4 bases, with 17 bases between. CDR3 length equals 15 residues. Drawing the rest from reference TRBV2 and TRBJ2-5, the complete variable domain is EPEVTQTPSHQVTQMGQEVILRCVPISNHLYFYWYRQILGQKVEFLVSFYNNEISEKSEIFDDQFSVERPDGSNFTLKIRSTKLEDSAMYFCASSPLAAYSETQYFGPGTRLLVL.

The chain carries TRBV5-1 and TRBJ2-7, with 9 nucleotides matching TRBD2. CDR1 and CDR2 (germline): SGHRS, YFSETQ. This CDR3 is built from 16 residues. With 4 bases clipped from V and 6 bases from J, the junction kept 14 bases outside the gene matches. In nucleotides, the CDR3 is TGCGCCAGCAGCAACCCGGCCGGTAGCGGGAGATTCGAGCAGTACTTC. It yields the protein CASSNPAGSGRFEQYF.

This clone was observed once. The chain joins TRBV6-1 to TRBJ2-1; TRBD1 agrees at 9 bases. V gave up 6 bases and J gave up 4 bases; unmatched junction bases: 1. This CDR3 has 13 amino acids. Per the germline V gene, CDR1 is MNHNS and CDR2 is SASEGT. The CDR3 DNA follows: TGTGCCAGCAGGGGGACAGGGTACAATGAGCAGTTCTTC. It yields the protein CASRGTGYNEQFF.

The rearrangement links TRBV7-9 to TRBJ1-1; D gene unclear. The V end lost 4 bases, the J end lost 0 bases, and 9 bases lay between the germline ends. The CDR3 runs to 14 residues. Germline CDR1 SEHNR, CDR2 FQNEAQ (reference sequence). CDR3 sequence: CASSSLGMNTEAFF. CDR3 coding DNA: TGTGCCAGCAGCTCCCTAGGAATGAACACTGAAGCTTTCTTT.

The rearrangement links TRBV6-5 to TRBJ2-7; TRBD1 might be the D (8 bases). V shed 0 bases and J shed 2 bases, with 11 bases lying between them. This CDR3 contains 15 residues. Germline V gene data show CDR1 as MNHEY and CDR2 as SVGAGI. Written as DNA, the CDR3 is TGTGCCAGCAGTTACTCCACAGGGGGGGCCTACGAGCAGTACTTC. Translated, it gives CASSYSTGGAYEQYF.

This chain links TRBV5-1 with TRBJ2-1; TRBD2 matches at 9 bases. The trim removed 6 bases at V and 6 bases at J, leaving 7 bases unmatched. CDR1 and CDR2 from the germline V gene are SGHRS and YFSETQ. The CDR3 spans 14 residues. CDR3 amino acids: CASTQRGAFNEQFF. In DNA form, the CDR3 reads TGCGCCAGCACTCAGCGGGGGGCCTTCAATGAGCAGTTCTTC.

The chain links TRBV7-2 to TRBJ2-2; 7 positions agree with TRBD1. V lost 1 base to trimming and J lost 2 bases; unmatched junction nucleotides: 4. CDR1 SGHTA and CDR2 FQGNSA come from the germline V gene. The CDR3 has 16 residues. The DNA for the CDR3 is TGTGCCAGCAGCTTAGTGGGACAGTTAAACACCGGGGAGCTGTTTTTT. It specifies CASSLVGQLNTGELFF.

With regard to this clone: The junction departs from the called germline gene at one end, perhaps through a read error. The chain carries TRBV7-9 and TRBJ1-2, with 7 bases matching TRBD1. This CDR3 has 15 amino acids. CDR1 is SEHNR, CDR2 FQNEAQ, per germline (reference sequence). CDR3 sequence reads: CASSLATGTEYGYTF. CDR3 DNA sequence: TGTGCCAGCAGCCTAGCTACCGGGACAGAGTATGGCTACACCTTC.

The V call is TRBV6-5, the J call TRBJ2-2; unclear D gene. The V end was cut by 2 bases, the J end by 3 bases, with 4 bases between. CDR1 is MNHEY and CDR2 is SVGAGI in the germline V gene. This CDR3 has 13 residues. CDR3 in amino acids: CASSYLYTGELFF. CDR3 sequence (DNA): TGTGCCAGCAGTTACCTCTACACCGGGGAGCTGTTTTTT.

This clone was picked up a small number of times. J is TRBJ2-2 and V is TRBV29-1; TRBD2 matches at 8 bases. Trimming took 4 bases from V and 5 from J; bases not matched to a gene: 6. CDR1 and CDR2 (germline): SQVTM, ANQGSEA. The CDR3 runs to 14 residues. CDR3 sequence reads: CSVGGAGGTGELFF. The CDR3 region has the DNA TGCAGCGTTGGAGGCGCGGGGGGAACCGGGGAGCTGTTTTTT.

The V gene is TRBV9, the J gene TRBJ2-1, with 9 nucleotides matching TRBD2. The ends lost 4 bases at V and 4 bases at J; junction bases unmatched: 9. Per the germline V gene, CDR1 is SGDLS and CDR2 is YYNGEE. The length of the CDR3 is 16 residues. The chain's CDR3 is CASSRSSGSSYNEQFF. The CDR3 nucleotides read TGTGCCAGCAGCCGTAGTAGCGGGAGTTCGTACAATGAGCAGTTCTTC. The full variable domain, its missing parts supplied by reference TRBV9 and TRBJ2-1, is DSGVTQTPKHLITATGQRVTLRCSPRSGDLSVYWYQQSLDQGLQFLIQYYNGEERAKGNILERFSAQQFPDLHSELNLSSLELGDSALYFCASSRSSGSSYNEQFFGPGTRLTVL.

V and J are TRBV4-3 and TRBJ2-3; the match to TRBD2 covers 10 bases. CDR3 length equals 19 residues. Germline-derived CDR1 and CDR2 are LGHNA and YSLEER. Trimming took 0 bases from V and 5 from J; bases not matched to a gene: 14. This CDR3 is CASSQDLSVSAGGQDTQYF. The DNA of the CDR3 is TGCGCCAGCAGCCAAGATCTTTCAGTGTCAGCGGGGGGGCAAGATACGCAGTATTTT.

The rearrangement uses TRBV9 and TRBJ1-2; the match to TRBD1 covers 9 bases. Trimming took 4 bases from V and 2 from J; bases not matched to a gene: 6. The CDR3 length is 15 residues. The V gene's germline CDR1 is SGDLS and CDR2 YYNGEE. For the CDR3, the DNA is TGTGCCAGCAGCCTGGGACAGGGTCCAAACTATGGCTACACCTTC. This sequence encodes CASSLGQGPNYGYTF.

The chain couples TRBV15 to TRBJ2-3, with a tentative D call TRBD2 (5 bases). The CDR3 has 13 residues. Trimming removed 2 bases at V and 4 bases at J, with 7 bases between. The V gene's germline CDR1 is LNHNV and CDR2 YYDKDF (reference sequence). The CDR3 loop is CATSRLAPDTQYF. For the CDR3, the DNA is TGTGCCACCAGCAGACTAGCTCCAGATACGCAGTATTTT.

The CDR3 protein is CASSKTVGVNEQFF. CDR3 nucleotides: TGTGCCAGCAGCAAGACCGTCGGAGTCAATGAGCAGTTCTTC. The genes are TRBV27 and TRBJ2-1; unclear D gene. The V end was cut by 6 bases, the J end by 6 bases, with 15 bases between. Germline CDR1 MNHEY, CDR2 SMNVEV (reference sequence). The CDR3 is 14 amino acids.